Following are 7 T cell receptor beta chains from one sample sequenced in a study of CD8+ T cells in alopecia areata. Treatment given: oral pan-JAK inhibitor, 5-10 mg twice daily. Sequencing templates came from extracted RNA that was reverse transcribed into cDNA. Here immunoSEQ multiplex PCR was the method, and the copy in TCRdb shows in-frame clones only, minus some. The table records 150,000 to 200,000 clones, under 80% of them present only once. Material: CD4+ T cells sorted from blood, obtained at approximately week 49, from a patient treated with tofacitinib. Source of these receptors: a human donor with alopecia areata.

This clone appeared once. The chain uses TRBV7-6 and TRBJ2-1; 11 bases agree with TRBD2. There are 15 residues in the CDR3. V lost 5 bases and J lost 6; bases outside the gene matches: 6. Germline V gives CDR1 SGHVS, CDR2 FNYEAQ. The chain's CDR3 is CASSHSGGARNEQFF. CDR3 sequence (DNA): TGTGCCAGCAGCCATAGCGGGGGGGCTCGCAATGAGCAGTTCTTC.

The chain carries TRBV6-5 and TRBJ1-2, with D unresolved. Trimming took 6 bases from V and 8 from J, leaving 13 bases between them. Germline CDR1 is MNHEY and CDR2 is SVGAGI. This CDR3 spans 12 amino acids. The CDR3 here is CASRSPSGGYTF. The CDR3, as DNA: TGTGCCAGCAGATCTCCATCGGGGGGCTACACCTTC.

The V and J genes are TRBV2 and TRBJ1-2, with D unresolved. V shed 4 bases and J shed 8 bases, with 11 bases lying between them. There are 12 residues in the CDR3. Germline V gene sequence: CDR1 SNHLY, CDR2 FYNNEI. The CDR3 DNA sequence: TGTGCCAGCAGTGGCGGGGAGGGAGGCTACACCTTC. Translating gives CASSGGEGGYTF.

V is TRBV30 and J is TRBJ2-5, with D possibly TRBD1 on 5 matching bases. Trimming removed 7 bases from V and 7 bases from J, with 16 bases in between. Germline CDR1 reads GTSNPN; CDR2 reads SVGIG (reference sequence). The CDR3 contains 12 residues. In DNA form, the CDR3 reads TGTGCCTCGCAGGACAAAACGGGGACCCAGTACTTC. Residues: CASQDKTGTQYF.

The J gene is TRBJ2-1, the V gene TRBV25-1; unclear D gene. The CDR3 extends over 11 amino acids. Trimming took off 4 bases at V and 8 bases at J, with 6 bases between the two ends. From germline, CDR1 is MGHDK and CDR2 SYGVNS. CDR3 sequence: CASSVQYEQFF. The CDR3 DNA follows: TGTGCCAGCAGTGTTCAGTATGAGCAGTTCTTC. The full variable domain, with the rest looked up from reference TRBV25-1 and TRBJ2-1, is EADIYQTPRYLVIGTGKKITLECSQTMGHDKMYWYQQDPGMELHLIHYSYGVNSTEKGDLSSESTVSRIRTEHFPLTLESARPSHTSQYLCASSVQYEQFFGPGTRLTVL.

The gene calls are TRBV7-2 and TRBJ2-2, with D hard to call. The V and J ends lost 1 base and 6 bases respectively, with 6 bases between them. This CDR3 region has 13 residues. CDR1 and CDR2 (germline): SGHTA, FQGNSA. In DNA form, the CDR3 reads TGTGCCAGCAGCTTAGGGCTATCCGGGGAGCTGTTTTTT. The encoded protein is CASSLGLSGELFF.

The genes are TRBV25-1 and TRBJ2-1; no clear D gene. The length of the CDR3 is 12 residues. The germline CDR1 and CDR2 sequences are MGHDK and SYGVNS. The germline V and J ends were trimmed by 8 bases and 12 bases, with 17 bases remaining between them. The CDR3 spells CASGNTGLAQFF. In DNA, the CDR3 is TGTGCCAGCGGGAACACCGGGTTGGCGCAGTTCTTC.